The text below deals with one T cell receptor beta chain. Which antigen it targets is not known. No base qualities exist here, and no much larger clone lies one base off it. The germline V gene supplies CDR1 KGHSH and CDR2 LQKENI. The V and J ends are trimmed by 5 bases and 3 bases, leaving 14 bases between them. The CDR3 spans 15 residues, from the cysteine through the phenylalanine. Solely the CDR3 DNA is kept, with 45 bases framed from the first base. This sample stems from a study of T cell responses to AZD1222 COVID-19 vaccine (TCRdb year 2021). A note on the overall study: TCR sequencing covered roughly 230 trial participants: 200 to 220 given two doses of AZD1222 and 26 given two doses of MenACWY control vaccine. Trial participants were enrolled by age into subgroups of 18-55, 56-69 and 70-plus years, and approximately 150, 30 and 60 TCR-sequenced participants, respectively, were included in these subgroups.

What the authors observed across the whole study: Conclusions about previously exposed vaccinees are limited, since just six or seven AZD1222 recipients were seropositive for SARS-CoV-2 at baseline. Participants were mostly white British and included more females than males, and it was suggested by the authors that clonal diversity may have been underestimated. After two AZD1222 doses, spike-specific TCR breadth and depth were significantly higher than at day 0 and than in MenACWY recipients. Because no samples from the day 14 peak response were available, repertoires could be characterized only after the peak T cell response. Reportedly, close to half of the unique spike-specific TCRs recognized epitopes lying outside the regions that are mutated in the B.1.351 and B.1.1.7 variants. The whole spike protein was spanned by vaccine-associated CD4 TCRs, and dominant responses were seen in regions 160-218 and 743-854. The 56-69-year group was small, and its depth increase did not reach significance, likely because of low power.

The CDR3 regions of human TCRbeta chains were analyzed by immunosequencing. In the authors' own workflow: Repertoire TCRs were checked for matches against a reference library of SARS-CoV-2-specific TCRs that had been generated using the MIRA antigen-specificity platform. Breadth meant the fraction of unique TCRs that were SARS-CoV-2-associated, whereas depth meant the fraction of total T cells that were SARS-CoV-2-associated. Each spike-specific TCR was assigned to its reactive spike region and to a CD4 or CD8 class using the MIRA data. Log10-transformed breadth and depth values were compared by one-way ANOVA with Sidak's multiple comparisons tests. Held by TCRdb, this immuneACCESS table contains in-frame sequences only and omits some clones. Under half of the omission traces to an unresolved V gene where checked; the cause of the rest is unknown. V, J and clone size are those of that table, while D and trimming were read from the DNA. This sample lists approximately 130,000 clones; roughly 87% were detected once. Together, the top ten hold around a tenth of the sample.

Taken with the paper, the label for time point translates to: about 28 days (+/-7) after the second vaccine dose. AZD1222 recipients given second doses at about 4 weeks or at about 12 weeks were pooled, since spike-specific TCR depth and breadth were not found to differ between the two schedules. Samples from vaccinated people were obtained from the UK trials COV001 and COV002, which included a single-blind randomized controlled phase 2/3 trial of AZD1222 (ChAdOx1 nCoV-19) in healthy adults. Trial participant PBMC samples were collected at day 0 and day 28 after the second dose for TCRbeta chain sequencing.

Recombination connected TRBV18 to TRBJ1-5, with the D gene not clear enough to name. The source is an adult who received the AZD1222 COVID-19 vaccine. This specimen consisted of peripheral blood, obtained 28 days after the second AZD1222 dose. The DNA sequence reads TGTGCCAGCTCAACTCGAGACGGCTTCAATCAGCCCCAGCATTTT. Translation gives CASSTRDGFNQPQHF.